These T cell receptor beta chains were read from a single sample in a study of blood T cell repertoires in COVID-19. Data came from immunoSEQ multiplex PCR; TCRdb stores just in-frame clones and leaves some out. The table lists approximately 250,000 clones, over 80% of them singletons, with about 4% in the top ten. The sequenced material came from PBMCs or T cells enriched from blood (not recorded which). The receptors originated from a woman aged 25-40 years with acute COVID-19. Each CDR3 is given with its conserved first and last residue. A D gene is named only where the DNA matches it firmly. Clone size is given for some rows only: seen once, a few or many times, or a class if the clone is expanded.

J gene	clone size	V gene	D gene	CDR3 protein	CDR3 DNA
TRBJ2-7	-	TRBV7-5	-	CVRSLKWRPKDRGLTYEQYF	TGTGTCAGAAGCTTGAAGTGGAGGCCTAAGGACAGGGGGTTAACCTACGAGCAGTACTTC
TRBJ2-3	-	TRBV7-3	-	CASSLYFSGHGTDTQYF	TGTGCCAGCAGCCTCTATTTTAGCGGACATGGCACAGATACGCAGTATTTT
TRBJ2-1	-	TRBV28	TRBD1	CASNLQTGEFNEQFF	TGTGCCAGCAACTTACAGACAGGGGAGTTCAATGAGCAGTTCTTC
TRBJ2-2	-	TRBV9	TRBD2	CASSVGLVGSGELFF	TGTGCCAGCAGCGTCGGACTAGTAGGTTCCGGGGAGCTGTTTTTT
TRBJ2-6	-	TRBV19	-	CASSISGLPLGANSGANVLTF	TGTGCCAGTAGTATTTCAGGTTTGCCCTTGGGGGCGAACTCTGGGGCCAACGTCCTGACTTTC
TRBJ2-4	-	TRBV6-1	-	CASSETLSNIQYF	TGTGCCAGCAGTGAAACCCTATCCAACATTCAGTACTTC
TRBJ1-1	-	TRBV4-2	-	CASSQDFAATETEAFF	TGTGCCAGCAGCCAAGACTTCGCAGCGACGGAGACTGAAGCTTTCTTT
TRBJ1-6	few	TRBV10-2	-	CASSTGQNNSPLHF	TGCGCCAGCAGCACAGGGCAAAATAATTCACCCCTCCACTTT
TRBJ1-2	-	TRBV19	-	CASSIGGGGYTF	TGTGCCAGTAGTATTGGCGGTGGGGGCTACACCTTC
TRBJ1-2	-	TRBV2	TRBD1	CASSEYGTGSGGYTF	TGTGCCAGCAGTGAATACGGGACAGGGAGTGGTGGCTACACCTTC
TRBJ2-7	-	TRBV4-2	-	CASSQDQAVSYEQYF	TGTGCCAGCAGCCAAGATCAAGCGGTCTCCTACGAGCAGTACTTC
TRBJ1-4	-	TRBV3-1/TRBV3-2	-	CASSQTQGIGEKLFF	TGTGCCAGCAGCCAGACACAGGGAATTGGTGAAAAACTGTTTTTT
TRBJ1-2	-	TRBV18	TRBD1	CASSLKGQGDNGYTF	TGTGCCAGCTCACTAAAGGGACAGGGGGATAATGGCTACACCTTC
TRBJ1-6	-	TRBV12-3/TRBV12-4	-	CASSYRIDSPLHF	TGTGCCAGCAGTTACAGAATAGATTCACCCCTCCACTTT
TRBJ2-2	-	TRBV19	TRBD2	CASSIVKGLAGPNTGELFF	TGTGCCAGTAGTATAGTAAAGGGACTAGCGGGGCCAAACACCGGGGAGCTGTTTTTT
TRBJ2-7	-	TRBV29-1	TRBD2	CSVGLAGLGYEQYF	TGCAGCGTGGGGCTAGCGGGGTTAGGCTACGAGCAGTACTTC
TRBJ2-7	-	TRBV3-1/TRBV3-2	TRBD2	CASSQSGTSASYEQYF	TGTGCCAGCAGCCAATCCGGGACTAGCGCCTCCTACGAGCAGTACTTC
TRBJ2-7	-	TRBV28	TRBD1	CASSASGQSNSYEQYF	TGTGCCAGCAGTGCATCGGGACAGTCTAACTCCTACGAGCAGTACTTC
TRBJ1-4	-	TRBV10-3	-	CAIRQGSDNEKLFF	TGTGCCATCAGACAGGGTTCGGATAATGAAAAACTGTTTTTT
TRBJ2-1	-	TRBV4-3	TRBD2	CASSLLASGSRDNEQFF	TGCGCCAGCAGCCTTCTAGCTAGCGGGAGTAGGGACAATGAGCAGTTCTTC
TRBJ1-2	-	TRBV28	-	CASTREAEGYTF	TGTGCCAGCACTCGGGAAGCGGAAGGCTACACCTTC
TRBJ2-1	-	TRBV7-8	-	CASSSEVGDEQFF	TGTGCCAGCAGCTCGGAAGTGGGCGATGAGCAGTTCTTC
TRBJ2-2	-	TRBV14	-	CASSPRASARFNGELFF	TGTGCCAGCAGCCCCAGGGCATCCGCCCGGTTCAACGGGGAGCTGTTTTTT
TRBJ2-2	-	TRBV27	TRBD2	CASSLSPGLLRGVNTGELFF	TGTGCCAGCAGTTTATCGCCGGGACTACTTCGAGGGGTAAACACCGGGGAGCTGTTTTTT
TRBJ2-2	once	TRBV2	TRBD1	CASSGQGHTGELFF	TGTGCCAGCAGCGGACAGGGTCACACCGGGGAGCTGTTTTTT
TRBJ2-7	-	TRBV28	-	CASSLSSYEQYF	TGTGCCAGCAGTCTGAGCTCCTACGAGCAGTACTTC
TRBJ1-1	-	TRBV18	-	CASSPLRGWTEAFF	TGTGCCAGCTCACCACTCAGGGGCTGGACTGAAGCTTTCTTT
TRBJ1-2	-	TRBV10-3	-	CAISESDDRTDNYGYTF	TGTGCCATCAGTGAGTCTGATGACAGGACAGATAACTATGGCTACACCTTC
TRBJ1-3	-	TRBV4-1	-	CASGRLGNTIYF	TGCGCCAGTGGGCGTCTTGGAAACACCATATATTTT
TRBJ2-5	-	TRBV5-1	TRBD2	CASSLGGLAGLQETQYF	TGCGCCAGCAGCTTGGGAGGACTAGCGGGCCTCCAAGAGACCCAGTACTTC
TRBJ2-3	few	TRBV11-2	-	CASSRATYTDTQYF	TGTGCCAGCAGCCGAGCGACCTACACAGATACGCAGTATTTT
TRBJ2-5	-	TRBV28	-	CASSFEQQETQYF	TGTGCCAGCAGTTTTGAACAGCAAGAGACCCAGTACTTC
TRBJ1-5	-	TRBV7-2	-	CASSPVGGYSNQPQHF	TGTGCCAGCAGCCCGGTGGGGGGATATAGCAATCAGCCCCAGCATTTT
TRBJ1-6	-	TRBV7-6	-	CASSSLNGGYNSPLHF	TGTGCCAGCAGCTCCCTGAACGGAGGGTATAATTCACCCCTCCACTTT
TRBJ2-2	-	TRBV28	TRBD1	CASRDRQGPLAGELFF	TGTGCCAGCAGAGACAGACAGGGCCCTCTCGCCGGGGAGCTGTTTTTT
TRBJ2-7	-	TRBV10-3	TRBD2	CAIRSSGRIDEQYF	TGTGCCATCAGATCTAGCGGGAGGATCGACGAGCAGTACTTC
TRBJ2-7	-	TRBV19	TRBD1	CASKPGTGIYEQYF	TGTGCCAGTAAACCCGGGACAGGGATCTACGAGCAGTACTTC
TRBJ2-2	-	TRBV29-1	-	CSVVLGHNTGELFF	TGCAGCGTTGTCCTGGGACATAACACCGGGGAGCTGTTTTTT
TRBJ2-3	-	TRBV19	TRBD1	CASSIPLPPTGSSPDTQYF	TGTGCCAGTAGTATCCCCCTCCCCCCGACAGGGTCGTCACCAGATACGCAGTATTTT
TRBJ1-2	-	TRBV19	TRBD1	CASRQTGTGNGYTF	TGTGCCAGTAGACAGACCGGGACAGGGAATGGCTACACCTTC
TRBJ2-7	-	TRBV18	-	CASSQGPGGGSYEQYF	TGTGCCAGCTCCCAGGGGCCGGGAGGTGGCTCCTACGAGCAGTACTTC
TRBJ1-3	-	TRBV9	-	CASSQTQGNPGNTIYF	TGTGCCAGCAGTCAGACCCAGGGGAACCCTGGAAACACCATATATTTT
TRBJ2-1	-	TRBV24-1	TRBD2	CATGLAGVDEQFF	TGTGCCACCGGACTAGCGGGAGTCGATGAGCAGTTCTTC
TRBJ2-3	-	TRBV9	-	CASSVESFIDTQYF	TGTGCCAGCAGCGTAGAATCTTTTATCGATACGCAGTATTTT
TRBJ2-7	-	TRBV4-1	-	CASSHPPGHTSYEQYF	TGCGCCAGCAGCCATCCACCGGGACACACATCCTACGAGCAGTACTTC
TRBJ2-7	-	TRBV5-1	-	CASSFGVGEAPYEQYF	TGCGCCAGCAGCTTTGGAGTCGGGGAAGCACCCTACGAGCAGTACTTC